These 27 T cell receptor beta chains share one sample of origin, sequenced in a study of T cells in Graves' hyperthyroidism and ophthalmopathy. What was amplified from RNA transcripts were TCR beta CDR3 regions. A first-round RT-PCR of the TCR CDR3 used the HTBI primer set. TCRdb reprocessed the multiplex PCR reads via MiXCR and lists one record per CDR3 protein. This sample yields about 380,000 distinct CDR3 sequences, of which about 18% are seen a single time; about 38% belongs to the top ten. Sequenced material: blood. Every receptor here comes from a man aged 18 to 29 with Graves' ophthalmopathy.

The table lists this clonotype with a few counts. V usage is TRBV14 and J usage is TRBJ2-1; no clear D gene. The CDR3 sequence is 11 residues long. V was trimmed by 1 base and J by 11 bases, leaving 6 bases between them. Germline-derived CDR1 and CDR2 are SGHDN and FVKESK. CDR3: CASSQGTKQFF. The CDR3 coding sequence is TGTGCCAGCAGCCAAGGAACAAAGCAGTTCTTC. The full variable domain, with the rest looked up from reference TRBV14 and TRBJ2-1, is EAGVTQFPSHSVIEKGQTVTLRCDPISGHDNLYWYRRVMGKEIKFLLHFVKESKQDESGMPNNRFLAERTGGTYSTLKVQPAELEDSGVYFCASSQGTKQFFGPGTRLTVL.

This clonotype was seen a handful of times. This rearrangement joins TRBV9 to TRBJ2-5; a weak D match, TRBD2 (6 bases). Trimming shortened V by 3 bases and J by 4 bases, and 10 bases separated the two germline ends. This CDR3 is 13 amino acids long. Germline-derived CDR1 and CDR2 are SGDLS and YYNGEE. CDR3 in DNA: TGTGCCAGCAGCGCCCGGGACTTAGAGACCCAGTACTTC. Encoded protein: CASSARDLETQYF.

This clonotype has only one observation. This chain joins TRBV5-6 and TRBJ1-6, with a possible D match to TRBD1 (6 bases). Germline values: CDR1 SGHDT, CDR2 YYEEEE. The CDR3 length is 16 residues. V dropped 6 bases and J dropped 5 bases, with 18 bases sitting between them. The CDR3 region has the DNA TGTGCCAGCACCCTCCAGGGGACATCACATAATTCACCCCTCCACTTT. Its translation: CASTLQGTSHNSPLHF. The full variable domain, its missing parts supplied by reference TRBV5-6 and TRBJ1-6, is DAGVTQSPTHLIKTRGQQVTLRCSPKSGHDTVSWYQQALGQGPQFIFQYYEEEERQRGNFPDRFSGHQFPNYSSELNVNALLLGDSALYLCASTLQGTSHNSPLHFGNGTRLTVT.

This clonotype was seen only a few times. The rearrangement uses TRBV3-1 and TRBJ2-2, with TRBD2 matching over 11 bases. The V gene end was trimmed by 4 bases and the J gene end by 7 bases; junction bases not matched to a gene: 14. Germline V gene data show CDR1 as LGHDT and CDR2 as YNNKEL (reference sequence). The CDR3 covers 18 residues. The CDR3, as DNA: TGTGCCAGCAGCCCCCCATGGCTAGCGGGGGGAATTAACGGGGAGCTGTTTTTT. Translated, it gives CASSPPWLAGGINGELFF.

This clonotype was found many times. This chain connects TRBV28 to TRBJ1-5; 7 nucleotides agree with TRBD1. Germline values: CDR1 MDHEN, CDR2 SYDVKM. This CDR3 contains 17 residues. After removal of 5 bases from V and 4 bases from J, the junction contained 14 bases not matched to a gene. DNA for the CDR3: TGTGCCAGCAGTCCAGACCGCAGGGGGGACAGAAATCAGCCCCAGCATTTT. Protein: CASSPDRRGDRNQPQHF.

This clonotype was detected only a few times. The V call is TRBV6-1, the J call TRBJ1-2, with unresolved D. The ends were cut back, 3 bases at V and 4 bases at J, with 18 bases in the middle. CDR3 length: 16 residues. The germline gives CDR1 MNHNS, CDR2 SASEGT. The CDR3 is CASSERKAPLGYGYTF. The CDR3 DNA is TGTGCCAGCAGTGAGAGGAAGGCCCCCCTCGGCTATGGCTACACCTTC.

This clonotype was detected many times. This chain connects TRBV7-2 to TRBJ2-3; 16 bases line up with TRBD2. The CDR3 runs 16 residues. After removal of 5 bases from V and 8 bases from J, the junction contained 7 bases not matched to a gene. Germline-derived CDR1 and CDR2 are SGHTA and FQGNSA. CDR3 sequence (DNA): TGTGCCAGCAGCCCGCGGGGACTAGCGGGGGGGCCTACGCAGTATTTT. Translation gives CASSPRGLAGGPTQYF.

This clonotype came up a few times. DNA of the CDR3: TGTGCCAGCCCCCTGGGGATTACCAAGTTCTTC. Translation: CASPLGITKFF. V usage is TRBV6-1 and J usage is TRBJ2-1; D gene ambiguous. Germline values: CDR1 MNHNS, CDR2 SASEGT. This CDR3 region has 11 residues. V lost 8 bases and J lost 14, with 16 bases in between.

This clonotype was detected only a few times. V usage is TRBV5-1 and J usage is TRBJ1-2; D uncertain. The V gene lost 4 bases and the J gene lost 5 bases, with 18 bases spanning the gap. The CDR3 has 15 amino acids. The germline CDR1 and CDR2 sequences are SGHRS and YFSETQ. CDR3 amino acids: CASSPSGELGYGYTF. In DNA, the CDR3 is TGCGCCAGCAGCCCAAGCGGGGAGTTGGGGTATGGCTACACCTTC.

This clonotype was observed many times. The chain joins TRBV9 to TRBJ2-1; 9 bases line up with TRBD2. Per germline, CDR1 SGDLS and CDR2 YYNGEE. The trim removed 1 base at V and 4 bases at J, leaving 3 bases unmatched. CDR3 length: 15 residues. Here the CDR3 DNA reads TGTGCCAGCAGCGTAAGACTAGCGGATTACAATGAGCAGTTCTTC. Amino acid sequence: CASSVRLADYNEQFF.

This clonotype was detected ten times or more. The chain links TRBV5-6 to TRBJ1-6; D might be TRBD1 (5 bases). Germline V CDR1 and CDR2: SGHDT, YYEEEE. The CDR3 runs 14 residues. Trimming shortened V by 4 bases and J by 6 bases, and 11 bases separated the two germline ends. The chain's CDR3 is CASSMAGLNSPLHF. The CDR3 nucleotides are TGTGCCAGCAGCATGGCAGGGCTTAATTCACCCCTCCACTTT.

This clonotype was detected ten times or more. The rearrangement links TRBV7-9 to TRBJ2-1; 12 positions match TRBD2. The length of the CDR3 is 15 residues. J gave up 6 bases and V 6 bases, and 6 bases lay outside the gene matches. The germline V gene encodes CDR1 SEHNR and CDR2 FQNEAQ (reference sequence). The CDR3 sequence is CASRPTSGGGNEQFF. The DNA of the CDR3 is TGTGCCAGCAGACCGACTAGCGGGGGAGGCAATGAGCAGTTCTTC.

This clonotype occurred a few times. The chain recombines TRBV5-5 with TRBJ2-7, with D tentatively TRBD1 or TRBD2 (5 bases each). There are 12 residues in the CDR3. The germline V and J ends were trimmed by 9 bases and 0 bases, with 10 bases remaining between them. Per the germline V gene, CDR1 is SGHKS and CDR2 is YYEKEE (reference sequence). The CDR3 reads CATSGPSYEQYF. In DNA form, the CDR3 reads TGTGCCACCTCGGGACCCTCCTACGAGCAGTACTTC.

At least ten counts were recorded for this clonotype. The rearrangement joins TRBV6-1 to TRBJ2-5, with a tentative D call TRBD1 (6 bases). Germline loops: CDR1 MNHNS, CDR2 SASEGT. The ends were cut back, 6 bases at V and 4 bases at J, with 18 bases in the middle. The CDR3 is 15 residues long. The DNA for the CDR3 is TGTGCCAGCAGGTGGAGACAGGATGGGGTAGAGACCCAGTACTTC. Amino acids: CASRWRQDGVETQYF.

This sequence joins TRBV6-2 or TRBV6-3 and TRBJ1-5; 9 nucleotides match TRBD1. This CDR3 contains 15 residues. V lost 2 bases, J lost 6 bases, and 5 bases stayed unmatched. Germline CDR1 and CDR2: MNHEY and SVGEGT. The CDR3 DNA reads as TGTGCCAGCAGTTACGGGACAGGGAAGTCTCAGCCCCAGCATTTT. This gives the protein CASSYGTGKSQPQHF.

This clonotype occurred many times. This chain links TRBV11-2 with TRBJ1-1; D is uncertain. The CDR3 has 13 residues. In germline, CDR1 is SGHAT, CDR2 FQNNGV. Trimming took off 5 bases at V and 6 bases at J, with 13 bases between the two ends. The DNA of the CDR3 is TGTGCCAGCAGCACAGCCGTCAACCCTGAAGCTTTCTTT. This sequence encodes CASSTAVNPEAFF.

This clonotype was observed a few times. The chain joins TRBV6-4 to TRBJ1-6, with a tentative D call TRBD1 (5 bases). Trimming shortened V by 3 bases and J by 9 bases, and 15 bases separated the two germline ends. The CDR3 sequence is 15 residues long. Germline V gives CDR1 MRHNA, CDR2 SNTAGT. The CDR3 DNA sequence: TGTGCCAGCAGTGAGCTCAGGGTTGGAAGTTCACCCCTCCACTTT. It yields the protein CASSELRVGSSPLHF.

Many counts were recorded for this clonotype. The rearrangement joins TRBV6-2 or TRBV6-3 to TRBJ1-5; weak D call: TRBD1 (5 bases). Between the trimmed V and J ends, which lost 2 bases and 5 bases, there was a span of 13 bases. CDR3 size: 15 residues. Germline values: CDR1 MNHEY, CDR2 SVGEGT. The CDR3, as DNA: TGTGCCAGCAGTTACAGTTTGACAGCCGATCAGCCCCAGCATTTT. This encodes CASSYSLTADQPQHF.

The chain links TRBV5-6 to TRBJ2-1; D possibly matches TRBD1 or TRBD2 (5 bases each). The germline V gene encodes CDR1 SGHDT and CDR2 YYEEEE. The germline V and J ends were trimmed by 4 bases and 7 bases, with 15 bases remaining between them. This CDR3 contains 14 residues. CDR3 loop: CASSPGTIRNEQFF. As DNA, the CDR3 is TGTGCCAGCAGCCCCGGGACCATTAGGAATGAGCAGTTCTTC.

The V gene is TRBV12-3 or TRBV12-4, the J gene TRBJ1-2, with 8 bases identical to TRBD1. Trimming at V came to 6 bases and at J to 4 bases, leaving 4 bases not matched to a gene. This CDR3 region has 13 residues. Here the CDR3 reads CASRRTGGYGYTF. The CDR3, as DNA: TGTGCCAGCAGGAGAACAGGGGGCTATGGCTACACCTTC.

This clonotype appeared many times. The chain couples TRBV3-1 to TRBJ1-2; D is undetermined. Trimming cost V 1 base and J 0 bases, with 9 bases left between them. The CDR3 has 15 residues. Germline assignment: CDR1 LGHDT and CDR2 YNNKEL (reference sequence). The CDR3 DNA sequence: TGTGCCAGCAGCCAAGGATCCGGGGCTAACTATGGCTACACCTTC. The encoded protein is CASSQGSGANYGYTF.

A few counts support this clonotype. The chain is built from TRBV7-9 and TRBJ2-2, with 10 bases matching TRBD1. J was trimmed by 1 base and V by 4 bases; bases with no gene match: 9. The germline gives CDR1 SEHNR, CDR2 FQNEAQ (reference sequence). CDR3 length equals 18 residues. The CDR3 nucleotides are TGTGCCAGCAGCTCGCGTCCCGGGACAGGGGTGAACACCGGGGAGCTGTTTTTT. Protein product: CASSSRPGTGVNTGELFF.

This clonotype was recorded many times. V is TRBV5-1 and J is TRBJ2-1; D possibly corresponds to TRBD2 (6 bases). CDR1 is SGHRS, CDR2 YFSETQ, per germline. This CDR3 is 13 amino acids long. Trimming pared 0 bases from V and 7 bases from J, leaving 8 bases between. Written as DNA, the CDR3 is TGCGCCAGCAGCTTGGCCAGCGGGAATGAGCAGTTCTTC. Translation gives CASSLASGNEQFF.

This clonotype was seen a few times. This chain's CDR3 is CASSLGVLAYNEQFF. CDR3 nucleotide sequence: TGTGCCAGCAGCTTAGGTGTCCTAGCTTACAATGAGCAGTTCTTC. The chain recombines TRBV7-8 with TRBJ2-1; D may be TRBD2 (5 bases). V dropped 1 base and J dropped 4 bases, with 11 bases sitting between them. This CDR3 region has 15 residues. Germline CDR1 reads SGHVS; CDR2 reads FQNEAQ.

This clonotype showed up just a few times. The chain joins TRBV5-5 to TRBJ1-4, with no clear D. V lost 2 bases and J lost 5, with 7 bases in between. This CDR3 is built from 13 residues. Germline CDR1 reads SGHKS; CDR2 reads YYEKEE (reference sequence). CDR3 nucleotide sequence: TGTGCCAGCAGCTTACCGGGGAATGAAAAACTGTTTTTT. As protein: CASSLPGNEKLFF.

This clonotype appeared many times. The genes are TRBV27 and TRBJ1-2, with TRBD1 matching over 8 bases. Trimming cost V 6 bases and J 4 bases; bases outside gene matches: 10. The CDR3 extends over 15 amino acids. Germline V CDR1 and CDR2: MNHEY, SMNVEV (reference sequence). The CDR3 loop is CASSPRDRFLYGYTF. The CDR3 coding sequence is TGTGCCAGCAGCCCCCGGGACAGGTTCCTCTATGGCTACACCTTC.

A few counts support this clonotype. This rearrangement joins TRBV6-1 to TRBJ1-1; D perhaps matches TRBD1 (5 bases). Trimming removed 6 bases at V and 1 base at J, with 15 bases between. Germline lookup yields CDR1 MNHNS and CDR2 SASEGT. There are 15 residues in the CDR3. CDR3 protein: CASRGVFDSNTEAFF. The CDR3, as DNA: TGTGCCAGCAGGGGGGTTTTCGACTCGAACACTGAAGCTTTCTTT.